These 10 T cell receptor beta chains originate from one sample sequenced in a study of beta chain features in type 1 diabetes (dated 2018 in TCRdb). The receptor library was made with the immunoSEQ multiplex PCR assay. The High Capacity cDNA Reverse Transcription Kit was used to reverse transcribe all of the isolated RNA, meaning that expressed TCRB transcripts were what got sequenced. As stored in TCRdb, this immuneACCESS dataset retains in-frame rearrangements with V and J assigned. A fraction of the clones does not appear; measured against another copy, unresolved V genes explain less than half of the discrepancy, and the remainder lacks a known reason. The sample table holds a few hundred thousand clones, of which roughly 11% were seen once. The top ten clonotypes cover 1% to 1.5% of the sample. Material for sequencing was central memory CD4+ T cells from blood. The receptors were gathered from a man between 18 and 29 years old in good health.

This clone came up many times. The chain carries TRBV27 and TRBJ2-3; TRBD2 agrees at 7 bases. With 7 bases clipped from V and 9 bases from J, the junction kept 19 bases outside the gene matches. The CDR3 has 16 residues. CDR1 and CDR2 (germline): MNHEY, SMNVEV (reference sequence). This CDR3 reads CASTSYLAEGGGTQYF. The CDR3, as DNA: TGTGCCAGCACGTCCTATCTAGCGGAAGGAGGCGGGACGCAGTATTTT.

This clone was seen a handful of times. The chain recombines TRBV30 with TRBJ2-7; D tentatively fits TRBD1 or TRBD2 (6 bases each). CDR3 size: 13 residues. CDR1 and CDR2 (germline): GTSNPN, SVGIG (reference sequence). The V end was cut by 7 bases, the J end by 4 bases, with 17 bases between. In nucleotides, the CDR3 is TGTGCCTCCTTCAAGGGGGGCCAGTACGAGCAGTACTTC. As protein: CASFKGGQYEQYF. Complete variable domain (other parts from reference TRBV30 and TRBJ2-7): SQTIHQWPATLVQPVGSPLSLECTVEGTSNPNLYWYRQAAGRGLQLLFYSVGIGQISSEVPQNLSASRPQDRQFILSSKKLLLSDSGFYLCASFKGGQYEQYFGPGTRLTVT.

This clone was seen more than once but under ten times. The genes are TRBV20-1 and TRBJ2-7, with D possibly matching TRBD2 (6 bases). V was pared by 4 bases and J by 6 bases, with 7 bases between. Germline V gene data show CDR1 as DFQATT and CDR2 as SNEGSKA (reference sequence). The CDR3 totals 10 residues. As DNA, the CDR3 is TGCAGTGCTACGGGGGTCGAGCAGTACTTC. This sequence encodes CSATGVEQYF.

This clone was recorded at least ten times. The CDR3 DNA reads TGCGCCAGCAGCTTGGGGAATCTAGGGAATGAAAAACTGTTTTTT. It codes for CASSLGNLGNEKLFF. This chain uses TRBV5-1 with TRBJ1-4; D is ambiguous. CDR1 and CDR2 from the germline V gene are SGHRS and YFSETQ. The CDR3 contains 15 residues. Trimming removed 0 bases from V and 5 bases from J, with 11 bases in between.

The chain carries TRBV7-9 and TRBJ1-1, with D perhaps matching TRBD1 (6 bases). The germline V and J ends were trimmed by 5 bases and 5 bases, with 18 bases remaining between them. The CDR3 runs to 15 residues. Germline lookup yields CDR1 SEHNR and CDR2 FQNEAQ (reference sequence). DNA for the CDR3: TGTGCCAGCAGCCCGGATACCAGGGGCTTTACTGAAGCTTTCTTT. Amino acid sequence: CASSPDTRGFTEAFF. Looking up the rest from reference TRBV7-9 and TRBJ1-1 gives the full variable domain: DTGVSQNPRHKITKRGQNVTFRCDPISEHNRLYWYRQTLGQGPEFLTYFQNEAQLEKSRLLSDRFSAERPKGSFSTLEIQRTEQGDSAMYLCASSPDTRGFTEAFFGQGTRLTVV.

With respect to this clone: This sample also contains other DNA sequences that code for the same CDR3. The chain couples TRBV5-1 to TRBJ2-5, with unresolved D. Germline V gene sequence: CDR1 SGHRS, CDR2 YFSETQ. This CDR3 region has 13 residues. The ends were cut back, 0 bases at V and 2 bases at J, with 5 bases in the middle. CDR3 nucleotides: TGCGCCAGCAGCTTGGGAGTTCAAGAGACCCAGTACTTC. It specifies CASSLGVQETQYF.

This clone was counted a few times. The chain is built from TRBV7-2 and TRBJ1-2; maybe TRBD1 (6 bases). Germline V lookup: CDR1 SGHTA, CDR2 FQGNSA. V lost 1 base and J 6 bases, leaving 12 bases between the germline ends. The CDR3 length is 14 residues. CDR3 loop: CASSLDRTVDGYTF. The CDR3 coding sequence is TGTGCCAGCAGCTTAGATCGGACAGTTGATGGCTACACCTTC.

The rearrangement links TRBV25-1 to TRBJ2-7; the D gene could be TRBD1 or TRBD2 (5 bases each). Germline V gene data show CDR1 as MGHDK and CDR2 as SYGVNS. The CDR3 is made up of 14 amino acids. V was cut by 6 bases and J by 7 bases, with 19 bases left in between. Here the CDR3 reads CASRPGRSSFEQYF. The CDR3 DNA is TGTGCCAGCAGACCGGGACGGAGCTCATTTGAGCAGTACTTC.

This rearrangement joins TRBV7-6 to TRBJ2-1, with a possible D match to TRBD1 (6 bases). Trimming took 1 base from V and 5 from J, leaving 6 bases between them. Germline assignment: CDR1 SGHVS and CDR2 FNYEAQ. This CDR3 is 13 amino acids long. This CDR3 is CASSLGQDNEQFF. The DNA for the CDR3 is TGTGCCAGCAGCTTAGGACAGGACAATGAGCAGTTCTTC. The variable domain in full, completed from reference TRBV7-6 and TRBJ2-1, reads GAGVSQSPRYKVTKRGQDVALRCDPISGHVSLYWYRQALGQGPEFLTYFNYEAQQDKSGLPNDRFSAERPEGSISTLTIQRTEQRDSAMYRCASSLGQDNEQFFGPGTRLTVL.

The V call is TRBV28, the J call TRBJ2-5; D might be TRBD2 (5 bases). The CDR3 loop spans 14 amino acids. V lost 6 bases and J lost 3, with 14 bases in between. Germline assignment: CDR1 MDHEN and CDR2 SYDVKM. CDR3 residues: CASSPDSLEETQYF. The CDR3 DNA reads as TGTGCCAGCAGCCCGGACTCCCTAGAAGAGACCCAGTACTTC.